The 2 T cell receptor beta chains below all came from one sample that was sequenced in a study of cytomegalovirus exposure and HLA in healthy donors. Assay: immunoSEQ multiplex PCR; the TCRdb copy retains only in-frame clones and omits some. The sample yields some 240,000 clones, around 88% seen once. Specimen: PBMCs. All receptors derive from a woman aged 25 to 39 in good health and CMV-seropositive.

V usage is TRBV12-5 and J usage is TRBJ1-5, with a tentative D call TRBD1 (6 bases). Looked up from germline, CDR1 is LGHNT and CDR2 is FRNRAP. CDR3 length: 17 amino acids. Trimming took 6 bases from V and 0 from J, leaving 18 bases between them. CDR3 amino acids: CASGAADTGTSNQPQHF. Written as DNA, the CDR3 is TGTGCTAGTGGGGCGGCCGATACAGGGACTAGCAATCAGCCCCAGCATTTT.

For this clone: Different DNA sequences within this sample yield the same CDR3. The genes are TRBV6-1 and TRBJ2-7; D is undetermined. V gave up 3 bases and J gave up 0 bases, with 3 bases separating them. Per germline, CDR1 MNHNS and CDR2 SASEGT. The CDR3 consists of 12 residues. This CDR3 reads CASSDISYEQYF. The CDR3 nucleotides read TGTGCCAGCAGTGATATCTCCTACGAGCAGTACTTC.